This TCR beta chain was profiled in a study of graft-versus-host responses after intestinal transplantation. For the study at large: Multivisceral, liver-intestinal, or isolated intestinal grafts were transplanted into recipients. Once they had received anti-thymocyte globulin induction, all recipients took tacrolimus and steroids for three to four years.

The CDR3 runs 15 residues. The V and J ends lost 10 bases and 4 bases respectively, with 19 bases between them. Germline assignment: CDR1 ENHRY and CDR2 SYGVKD. Sequenced by immunoSEQ multiplex PCR; TCRdb stores in-frame clones only, minus some. The sample carries more than 55,000 clones, about 87% recorded once. J is TRBJ1-4 and V is TRBV10-3, with a tentative D call TRBD1 (6 bases). The source is a human patient who received an intestinal transplant, so some T cells may come from the graft donor. Sequencing used PBMCs, obtained 26 days after transplant. The CDR3 coding sequence is TGTGCCACCGCTGAGGACAGATCGATTAATGAAAAACTGTTTTTT. Its protein is CATAEDRSINEKLFF.